The T cell receptor beta chain under discussion was sequenced for a study of cytomegalovirus exposure and HLA in healthy donors. General study points: Trimming of TCR beta V- and J-genes showed a link, identified in a later analysis, to a missense DCLRE1C variant.

Worth noting for this clone: What it recognizes is unknown.

The CDR3 covers 15 residues. The germline gives CDR1 ENHRY, CDR2 SYGVKD. The V end was cut by 0 bases, the J end by 8 bases, with 13 bases between. The study ran its PCR with 60 Vbeta and 13 Jbeta primers. Method: immunoSEQ multiplex PCR; TCRdb's copy keeps in-frame clones and lacks some. The sample holds 100,000 to 150,000 clones, 60% to 85% seen once. This receptor was identified in a middle-aged man in good health and CMV-seropositive. The chain couples TRBV10-3 to TRBJ1-4; TRBD1 is a possible D gene (6 bases). The sample comprised PBMCs. The CDR3: CAISESSGAGEKLFF. The CDR3 coding sequence is TGTGCCATCAGTGAGTCCTCAGGGGCCGGAGAAAAACTGTTTTTT.